Below, one T cell receptor beta chain is given with its context. Indicated time point: persistent/refractory GD, antithyroid drugs over 5 years with positive TRAb. Isolated PBMC RNA provided the starting material for the TCR library. Sequencing libraries for TCR beta were prepared with iRepertoire HTBI primers and Arm-PCR of CDR3 regions. TCRdb re-derived calls from the multiplex PCR reads in MiXCR, one entry per CDR3 protein. The data hold under 350,000 distinct CDR3 sequences, with 22% observed a single time. The sample comes from a study of regulatory T cells in long-lasting Graves disease. V lost 4 bases and J lost 2, with 11 bases in between. This CDR3 is 14 amino acids long. Germline V gene lookup returns CDR1 LNHDA and CDR2 SQIVND (reference sequence).

The sample consisted of peripheral blood mononuclear cells (PBMCs), taken when the disease was refractory, from a patient treated with antithyroid drugs. V is TRBV19 and J is TRBJ1-2; no reliable D call. This receptor was taken from a female donor with Graves disease. The CDR3 loop reads CASSSLHINYGYTF. The CDR3 DNA follows: TGTGCCAGTAGTAGCCTTCATATAAACTATGGCTACACCTTC.